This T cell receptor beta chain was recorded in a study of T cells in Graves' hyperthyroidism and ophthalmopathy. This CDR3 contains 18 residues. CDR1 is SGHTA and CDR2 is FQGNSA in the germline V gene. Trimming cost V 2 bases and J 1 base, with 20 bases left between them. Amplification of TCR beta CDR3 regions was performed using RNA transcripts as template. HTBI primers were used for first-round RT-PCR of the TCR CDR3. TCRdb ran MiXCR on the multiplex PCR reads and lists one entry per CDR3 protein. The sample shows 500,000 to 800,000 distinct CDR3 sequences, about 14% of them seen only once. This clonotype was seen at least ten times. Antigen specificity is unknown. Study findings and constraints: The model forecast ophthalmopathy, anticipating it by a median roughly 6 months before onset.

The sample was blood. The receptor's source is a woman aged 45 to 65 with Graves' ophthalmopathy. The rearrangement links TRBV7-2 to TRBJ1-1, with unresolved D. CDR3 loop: CASSLSSLRRGRNTEAFF. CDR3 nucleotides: TGTGCCAGCAGCTTATCATCACTTCGGCGGGGAAGGAACACTGAAGCTTTCTTT. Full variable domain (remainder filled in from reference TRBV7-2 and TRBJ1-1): GAGVSQSPSNKVTEKGKDVELRCDPISGHTALYWYRQSLGQGLEFLIYFQGNSAPDKSGLPSDRFSAERTGGSVSTLTIQRTQQEDSAVYLCASSLSSLRRGRNTEAFFGQGTRLTVV.